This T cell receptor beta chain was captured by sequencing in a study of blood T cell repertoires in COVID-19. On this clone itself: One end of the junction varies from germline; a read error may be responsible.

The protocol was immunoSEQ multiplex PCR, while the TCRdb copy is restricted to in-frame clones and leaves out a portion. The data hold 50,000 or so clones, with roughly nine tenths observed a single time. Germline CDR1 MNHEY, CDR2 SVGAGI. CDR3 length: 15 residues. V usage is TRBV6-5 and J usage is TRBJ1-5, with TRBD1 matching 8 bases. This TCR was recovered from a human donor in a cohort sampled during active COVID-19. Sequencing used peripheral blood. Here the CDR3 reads CASSYSAGGKQPQHF. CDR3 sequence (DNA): TGTGCCAGCAGTTACTCGGCAGGGGGCAAACAGCCCCAGCATTTT.